This T cell receptor beta chain was recovered during a study of regulatory T cells in long-lasting Graves disease. This clonotype was observed at least ten times. Antigen specificity is unknown. This CDR3 is built from 11 residues. Per germline, CDR1 MNHEY and CDR2 SVGAGI. V was pared by 2 bases and J by 11 bases, with 10 bases between. Arm-PCR of CDR3 regions with iRepertoire HTBI primers generated TCR beta libraries. TCRdb analysed the multiplex PCR reads with MiXCR anew, one entry per CDR3 protein. The sample carries about 470,000 distinct CDR3 sequences, less than 25% recorded once. Sample time point: persistent/refractory GD, antithyroid drugs over 5 years with positive TRAb. From RNA extracted from PBMCs, the TCR library was made. Whole-study results and caveats: Newly diagnosed Graves' patients had higher TCR diversity than persistent ones.

The chain recombines TRBV6-5 with TRBJ2-7; D may be TRBD2 (5 bases). This clonotype was obtained from a female donor with Graves disease. The material was peripheral blood mononuclear cells (PBMCs), obtained when the disease was refractory, from a patient treated with antithyroid drugs. CDR3 sequence (DNA): TGTGCCAGCAGTTACGGTACGGAGGAGTACTTC. As protein: CASSYGTEEYF.